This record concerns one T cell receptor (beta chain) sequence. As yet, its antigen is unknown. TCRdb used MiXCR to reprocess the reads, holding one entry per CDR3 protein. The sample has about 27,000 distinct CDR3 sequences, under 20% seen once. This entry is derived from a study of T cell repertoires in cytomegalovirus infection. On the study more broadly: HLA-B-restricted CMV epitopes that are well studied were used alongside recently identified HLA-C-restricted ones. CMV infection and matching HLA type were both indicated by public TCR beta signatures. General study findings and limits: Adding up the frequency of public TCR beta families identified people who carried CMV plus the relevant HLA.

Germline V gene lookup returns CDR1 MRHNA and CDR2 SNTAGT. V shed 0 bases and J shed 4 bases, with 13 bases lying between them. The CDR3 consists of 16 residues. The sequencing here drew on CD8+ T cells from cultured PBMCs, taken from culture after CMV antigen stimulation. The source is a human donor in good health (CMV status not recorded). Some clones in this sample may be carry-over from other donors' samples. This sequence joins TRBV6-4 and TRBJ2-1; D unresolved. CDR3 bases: TGTGCCAGCAGTGACTCGAGTAGCAGGAGTTACAATGAGCAGTTCTTC. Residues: CASSDSSSRSYNEQFF.